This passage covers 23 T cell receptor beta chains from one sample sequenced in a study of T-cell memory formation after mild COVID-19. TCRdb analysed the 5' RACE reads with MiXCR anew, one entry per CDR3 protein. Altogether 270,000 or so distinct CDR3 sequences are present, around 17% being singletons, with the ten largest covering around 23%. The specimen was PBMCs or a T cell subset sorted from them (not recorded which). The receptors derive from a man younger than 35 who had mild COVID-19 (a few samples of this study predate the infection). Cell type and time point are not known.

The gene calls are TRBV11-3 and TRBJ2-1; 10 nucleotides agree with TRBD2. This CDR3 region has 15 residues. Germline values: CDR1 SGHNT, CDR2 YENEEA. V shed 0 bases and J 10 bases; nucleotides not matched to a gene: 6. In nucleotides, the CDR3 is TGTGCCAGCAGCTTAGATCTGTCTAGCGGGGGAGAGCAGTTCTTC. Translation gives CASSLDLSSGGEQFF.

CDR3 sequence: CSARVGGPADTQYF. In nucleotides, the CDR3 is TGCAGTGCTAGAGTGGGGGGGCCAGCAGATACGCAGTATTTT. The V call is TRBV20-1, the J call TRBJ2-3; possibly TRBD2 for D (7 bases). Trimming left V 1 base short and J 4 bases short, with 12 bases between. Germline CDR1 DFQATT, CDR2 SNEGSKA (reference sequence). The CDR3 has 14 amino acids.

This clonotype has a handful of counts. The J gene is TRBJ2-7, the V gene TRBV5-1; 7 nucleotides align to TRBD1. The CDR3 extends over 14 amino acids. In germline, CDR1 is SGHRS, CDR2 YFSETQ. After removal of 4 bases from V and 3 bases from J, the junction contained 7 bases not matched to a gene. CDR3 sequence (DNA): TGCGCCAGCAGCGAGACCGACAGGGTCTACGAGCAGTACTTC. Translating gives CASSETDRVYEQYF.

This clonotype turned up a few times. CDR3 nucleotide sequence: TGTGCCAGCAGCGACAGAAGCTATGGCTACACCTTC. Protein sequence: CASSDRSYGYTF. J is TRBJ1-2 and V is TRBV12-3 or TRBV12-4, with D tentatively TRBD1 (5 bases). With 6 bases removed from V and 4 bases from J, the gap between germline ends came to 9 bases. The CDR3 length is 12 residues.

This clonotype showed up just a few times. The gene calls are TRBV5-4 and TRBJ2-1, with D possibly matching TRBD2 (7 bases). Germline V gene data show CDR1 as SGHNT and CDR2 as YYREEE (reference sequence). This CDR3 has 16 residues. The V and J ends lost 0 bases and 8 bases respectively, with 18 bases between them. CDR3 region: CASSLAAGAQVDEQFF. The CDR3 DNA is TGTGCCAGCAGCTTGGCTGCGGGGGCGCAAGTCGATGAGCAGTTCTTC. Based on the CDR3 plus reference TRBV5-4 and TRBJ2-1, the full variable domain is ETGVTQSPTHLIKTRGQQVTLRCSSQSGHNTVSWYQQALGQGPQFIFQYYREEENGRGNFPPRFSGLQFPNYSSELNVNALELDDSALYLCASSLAAGAQVDEQFFGPGTRLTVL.

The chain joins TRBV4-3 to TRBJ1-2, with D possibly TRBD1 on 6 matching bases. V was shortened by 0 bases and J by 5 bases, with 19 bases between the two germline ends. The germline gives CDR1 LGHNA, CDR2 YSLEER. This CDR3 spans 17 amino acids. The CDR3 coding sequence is TGCGCCAGCAGCCAAGAGGGTTTGGGGGCCGGGTGGTATGGCTACACCTTC. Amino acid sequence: CASSQEGLGAGWYGYTF.

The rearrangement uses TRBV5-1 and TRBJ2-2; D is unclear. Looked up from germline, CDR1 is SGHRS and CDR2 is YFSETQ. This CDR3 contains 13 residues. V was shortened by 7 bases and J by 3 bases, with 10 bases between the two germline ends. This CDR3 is CASSDVDTGELFF. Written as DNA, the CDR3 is TGCGCCAGCTCGGACGTAGACACCGGGGAGCTGTTTTTT.

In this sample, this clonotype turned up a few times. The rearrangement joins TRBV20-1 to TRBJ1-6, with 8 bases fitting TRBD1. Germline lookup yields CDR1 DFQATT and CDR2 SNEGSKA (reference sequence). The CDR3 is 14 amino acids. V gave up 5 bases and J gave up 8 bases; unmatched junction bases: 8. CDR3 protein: CSAPDRELDSPLHF. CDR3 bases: TGCAGTGCTCCGGACAGGGAGTTGGATTCACCCCTCCACTTT.

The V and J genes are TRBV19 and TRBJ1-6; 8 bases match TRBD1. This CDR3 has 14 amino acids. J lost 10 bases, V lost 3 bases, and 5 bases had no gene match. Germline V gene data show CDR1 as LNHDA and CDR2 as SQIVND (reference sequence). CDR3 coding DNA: TGTGCCAGTAGTATGGACAGGGAGAACTCACCCCTCCACTTT. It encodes CASSMDRENSPLHF. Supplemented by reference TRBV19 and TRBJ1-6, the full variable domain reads DGGITQSPKYLFRKEGQNVTLSCEQNLNHDAMYWYRQDPGQGLRLIYYSQIVNDFQKGDIAEGYSVSREKKESFPLTVTSAQKNPTAFYLCASSMDRENSPLHFGNGTRLTVT.

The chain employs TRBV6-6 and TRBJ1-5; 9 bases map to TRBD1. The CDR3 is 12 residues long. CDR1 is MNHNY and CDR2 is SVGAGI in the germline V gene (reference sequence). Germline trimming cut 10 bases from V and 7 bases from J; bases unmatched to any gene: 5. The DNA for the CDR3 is TGTGCCACAAGGACAGGGGACCAGCCCCAGCATTTT. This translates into CATRTGDQPQHF.

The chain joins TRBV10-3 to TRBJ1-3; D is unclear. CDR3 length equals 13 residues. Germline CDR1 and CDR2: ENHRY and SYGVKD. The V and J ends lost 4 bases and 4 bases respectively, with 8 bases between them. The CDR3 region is CAISGENGNTIYF. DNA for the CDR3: TGTGCCATCAGTGGTGAAAACGGAAACACCATATATTTT.

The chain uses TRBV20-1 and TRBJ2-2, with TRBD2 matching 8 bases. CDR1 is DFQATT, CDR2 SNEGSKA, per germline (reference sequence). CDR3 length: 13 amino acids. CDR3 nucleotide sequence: TGCGGCAGTATCGGGGGGGCATCTGGGGAGCTGTTTTTT. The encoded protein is CGSIGGASGELFF.

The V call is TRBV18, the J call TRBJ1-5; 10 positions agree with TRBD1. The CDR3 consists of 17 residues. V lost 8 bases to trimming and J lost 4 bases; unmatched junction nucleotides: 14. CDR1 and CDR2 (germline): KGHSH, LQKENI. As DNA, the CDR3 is TGTGCCAGCAGCCCGGCCCCCGGGACAGGGGTGAATCAGCCCCAGCATTTT. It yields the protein CASSPAPGTGVNQPQHF.

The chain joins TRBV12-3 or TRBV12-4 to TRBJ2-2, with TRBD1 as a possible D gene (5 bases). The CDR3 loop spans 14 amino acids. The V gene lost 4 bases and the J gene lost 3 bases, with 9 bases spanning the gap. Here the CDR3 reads CASSSRQYTGELFF. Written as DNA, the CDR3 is TGTGCCAGCAGTTCTCGACAGTACACCGGGGAGCTGTTTTTT.

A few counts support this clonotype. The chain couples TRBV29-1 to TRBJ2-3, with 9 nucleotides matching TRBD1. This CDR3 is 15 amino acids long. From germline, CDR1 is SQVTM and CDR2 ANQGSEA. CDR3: CSPRPGTGSTDTQYF. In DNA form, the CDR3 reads TGCAGTCCTAGACCGGGGACAGGGAGTACAGATACGCAGTATTTT.

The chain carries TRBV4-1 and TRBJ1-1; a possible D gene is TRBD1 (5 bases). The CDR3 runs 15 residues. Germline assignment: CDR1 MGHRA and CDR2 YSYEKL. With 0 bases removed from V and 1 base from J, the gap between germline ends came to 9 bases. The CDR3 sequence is CASSQDPGQNTEAFF. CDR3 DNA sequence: TGCGCCAGCAGCCAAGATCCCGGACAGAACACTGAAGCTTTCTTT.

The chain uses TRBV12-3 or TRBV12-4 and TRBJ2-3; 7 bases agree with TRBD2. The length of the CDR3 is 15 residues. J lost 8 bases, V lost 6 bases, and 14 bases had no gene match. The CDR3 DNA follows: TGTGCCAGCAGAAAAGCGGGGATGGACGGTCGTACGCAGTATTTT. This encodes CASRKAGMDGRTQYF.

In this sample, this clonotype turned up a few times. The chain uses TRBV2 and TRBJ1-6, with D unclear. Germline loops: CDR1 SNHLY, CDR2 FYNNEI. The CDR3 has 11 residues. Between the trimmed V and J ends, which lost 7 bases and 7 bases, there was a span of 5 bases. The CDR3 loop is CASIGNSPLHF. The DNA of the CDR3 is TGTGCCAGCATAGGGAATTCACCCCTCCACTTT.

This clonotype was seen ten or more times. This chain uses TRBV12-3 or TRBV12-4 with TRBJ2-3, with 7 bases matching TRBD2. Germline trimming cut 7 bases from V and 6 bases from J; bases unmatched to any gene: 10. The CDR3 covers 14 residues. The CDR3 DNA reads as TGTGCCAGCACCTGGGTACTAGCGCTTGATACGCAGTATTTT. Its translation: CASTWVLALDTQYF.

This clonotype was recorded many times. The CDR3 DNA sequence: TGTGCCAGCAGCCCCCGGGCTGGGGCCAACGTCCTGACTTTC. It encodes CASSPRAGANVLTF. The rearrangement joins TRBV4-2 to TRBJ2-6; no firm D call. The CDR3 has 14 residues. Germline loops: CDR1 LGHNA, CDR2 YNFKEQ. V gave up 4 bases and J gave up 2 bases, with 6 bases separating them.

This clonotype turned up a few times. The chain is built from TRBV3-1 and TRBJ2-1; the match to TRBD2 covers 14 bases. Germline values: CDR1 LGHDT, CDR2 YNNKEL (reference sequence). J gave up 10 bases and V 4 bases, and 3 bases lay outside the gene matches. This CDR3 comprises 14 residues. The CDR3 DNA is TGTGCCAGCAGCCTGAGGACTAGCGGGGGGGAGCAGTTCTTC. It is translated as CASSLRTSGGEQFF.

The CDR3: CASSQQGTIYEQYF. The CDR3 nucleotides read TGTGCCAGCAGCCAACAGGGGACCATCTACGAGCAGTACTTC. V and J are TRBV7-2 and TRBJ2-7; 7 positions agree with TRBD1. V lost 5 bases, J lost 3 bases, and 7 bases stayed unmatched. This CDR3 has 14 residues. Per the germline V gene, CDR1 is SGHTA and CDR2 is FQGNSA. The full variable domain, its missing parts supplied by reference TRBV7-2 and TRBJ2-7, is GAGVSQSPSNKVTEKGKDVELRCDPISGHTALYWYRQSLGQGLEFLIYFQGNSAPDKSGLPSDRFSAERTGGSVSTLTIQRTQQEDSAVYLCASSQQGTIYEQYFGPGTRLTVT.

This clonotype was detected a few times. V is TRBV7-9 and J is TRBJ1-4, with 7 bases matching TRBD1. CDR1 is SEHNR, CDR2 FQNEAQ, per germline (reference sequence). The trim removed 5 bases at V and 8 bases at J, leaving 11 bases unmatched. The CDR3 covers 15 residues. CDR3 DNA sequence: TGTGCCAGCAGCCCGCGGGACAGCCGGATGGAAAAACTGTTTTTT. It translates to CASSPRDSRMEKLFF.